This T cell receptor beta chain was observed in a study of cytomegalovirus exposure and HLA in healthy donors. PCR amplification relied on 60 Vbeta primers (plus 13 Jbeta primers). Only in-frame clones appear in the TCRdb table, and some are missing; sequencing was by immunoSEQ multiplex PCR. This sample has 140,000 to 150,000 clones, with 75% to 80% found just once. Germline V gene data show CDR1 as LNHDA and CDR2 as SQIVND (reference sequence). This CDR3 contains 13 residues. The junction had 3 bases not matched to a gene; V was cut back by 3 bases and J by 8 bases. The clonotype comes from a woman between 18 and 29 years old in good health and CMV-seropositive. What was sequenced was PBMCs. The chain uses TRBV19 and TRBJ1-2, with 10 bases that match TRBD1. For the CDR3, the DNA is TGTGCCAGTAGTATGGGGACAGGGGCGGGCTACACCTTC. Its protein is CASSMGTGAGYTF.